This T cell receptor beta chain is drawn from a study of shared clonotypes between healthy human individuals. Germline V lookup: CDR1 SQVTM, CDR2 ANQGSEA. The CDR3 spans 12 residues. V lost 5 bases, J lost 0 bases, and 5 bases lay in between. In this sample, this clone turned up a few times. Sequencing used immunoSEQ multiplex PCR; TCRdb keeps in-frame clones, though not all of them. The profile shows 2 million to 3 million clones, around nine tenths of them singletons. Sequenced input: naive CD4+ T cells sorted from blood. Subset noted: CD45RA+ positively selected. The TCR comes from a young man in good health. The chain carries TRBV29-1 and TRBJ1-5, with D uncertain. DNA of the CDR3: TGCAGCGTTAAGGTTAGCAATCAGCCCCAGCATTTT. This sequence encodes CSVKVSNQPQHF. Filled out from reference TRBV29-1 and TRBJ1-5, the complete variable domain reads SAVISQKPSRDICQRGTSLTIQCQVDSQVTMMFWYRQQPGQSLTLIATANQGSEATYESGFVIDKFPISRPNLTFSTLTVSNMSPEDSSIYLCSVKVSNQPQHFGDGTRLSIL.